The 25 T cell receptor beta chains below all came from one sample that was sequenced in a study of blood T cell repertoires in COVID-19. Clones were read by immunoSEQ multiplex PCR, and TCRdb kept only the in-frame ones, dropping some. The sample includes a few hundred thousand clones, approximately 91% of them seen just once. The specimen was PBMCs or T cells enriched from blood (not recorded which). These TCRs come from an older woman who had recovered from COVID-19.

This clone was recorded only once. The CDR3 sequence: CASSIAGGTAKNIQYF. In DNA, the CDR3 is TGTGCCAGTAGTATAGCCGGGGGGACAGCCAAAAACATTCAGTACTTC. The chain couples TRBV19 to TRBJ2-4, with 7 bases that match TRBD2. With 1 base clipped from V and 0 bases from J, the junction kept 3 bases outside the gene matches. Germline V gene lookup returns CDR1 LNHDA and CDR2 SQIVND (reference sequence). CDR3 size: 16 residues.

The rearrangement links TRBV4-1 to TRBJ2-3; TRBD1 matches at 7 bases. The germline CDR1 and CDR2 sequences are MGHRA and YSYEKL. There are 15 residues in the CDR3. Unmatched junction bases numbered 5, after V lost 3 bases and J lost 2 bases. The CDR3 sequence: CASSQRGLDTDTQYF. As DNA, the CDR3 is TGCGCCAGCAGCCAGAGGGGGCTGGACACAGATACGCAGTATTTT.

The chain carries TRBV3-1 (or the pseudogene TRBV3-2) and TRBJ2-5; D possibly corresponds to TRBD1 (5 bases). CDR3 size: 14 residues. Germline CDR1 LGHDT, CDR2 YNNKEL (reference sequence). V was trimmed by 3 bases and J by 0 bases, leaving 8 bases between them. The CDR3 loop reads CASSQGRYQETQYF. CDR3 nucleotide sequence: TGTGCCAGCAGCCAGGGGCGGTACCAAGAGACCCAGTACTTC.

The V call is TRBV28, the J call TRBJ2-7; D might be TRBD2 (5 bases). CDR1 and CDR2 (germline): MDHEN, SYDVKM. V was clipped by 6 bases and J by 1 base, with 10 bases between them. CDR3 length equals 13 residues. CDR3 amino acids: CASSRGQSYEQYV. The CDR3 nucleotides read TGTGCCAGCAGCCGAGGGCAGTCCTACGAGCAGTACGTC.

The gene calls are TRBV27 and TRBJ1-5; the match to TRBD1 covers 9 bases. The germline V gene encodes CDR1 MNHEY and CDR2 SMNVEV (reference sequence). With V trimmed by 0 bases and J by 5 bases, 5 bases remained unmatched. The CDR3 loop spans 16 amino acids. The CDR3 reads CASSLSGQGAYQPQHF. The CDR3 DNA reads TGTGCCAGCAGTTTATCGGGACAGGGTGCCTATCAGCCCCAGCATTTT.

The chain uses TRBV10-1 and TRBJ2-5, with a tentative D call TRBD1 (6 bases). The CDR3 sequence is 13 residues long. The V end was cut by 5 bases, the J end by 3 bases, with 10 bases between. Germline V gene data show CDR1 as WNHNN and CDR2 as SYGVQD (reference sequence). The CDR3: CASSPGHKETQYF. DNA for the CDR3: TGCGCCAGCAGTCCGGGACACAAAGAGACCCAGTACTTC.

The chain employs TRBV6-6 and TRBJ2-7; 8 bases are shared with TRBD1. This CDR3 comprises 13 residues. From germline, CDR1 is MNHNY and CDR2 SVGAGI (reference sequence). Germline trimming cut 7 bases from V and 3 bases from J; bases unmatched to any gene: 5. In nucleotides, the CDR3 is TGTGCCAGCACCAACAGGGGGAACTACGAGCAGTACTTC. Protein product: CASTNRGNYEQYF.

The chain joins TRBV20-1 to TRBJ2-7; weak D call: TRBD2 (6 bases). Germline CDR1 DFQATT, CDR2 SNEGSKA (reference sequence). Trimming cost V 3 bases and J 3 bases, with 12 bases left between them. The CDR3 extends over 13 amino acids. CDR3 sequence reads: CSASSGSNYEQYF. The DNA of the CDR3 is TGCAGTGCTAGTTCCGGGAGTAACTACGAGCAGTACTTC.

CDR3 residues: CASSEGLEVAEQFF. The CDR3 DNA follows: TGTGCCAGCAGTGAAGGCTTAGAGGTGGCTGAGCAGTTCTTC. The V gene is TRBV2, the J gene TRBJ2-1; no clear D. The germline V gene encodes CDR1 SNHLY and CDR2 FYNNEI. The CDR3 sequence is 14 residues long. V lost 1 base to trimming and J lost 9 bases, with 13 bases between them.

J is TRBJ1-2 and V is TRBV2, with 9 bases fitting TRBD1. Germline V gene data show CDR1 as SNHLY and CDR2 as FYNNEI. The V gene end was trimmed by 6 bases and the J gene end by 2 bases; junction bases not matched to a gene: 7. The CDR3 is 15 amino acids. CDR3 protein: CASSPTGTGNYGYTF. The CDR3 DNA sequence: TGTGCCAGCAGCCCGACCGGGACAGGGAACTATGGCTACACCTTC.

V usage is TRBV30 and J usage is TRBJ1-3, with D hard to call. This CDR3 spans 12 amino acids. Germline lookup yields CDR1 GTSNPN and CDR2 SVGIG (reference sequence). V was clipped by 0 bases and J by 10 bases, with 10 bases between them. The CDR3 nucleotides read TGTGCCTGGAGTGTAGACGGGGAAACCATATATTTT. It translates to CAWSVDGETIYF.

The chain is built from TRBV6-5 and TRBJ2-7, with D perhaps TRBD1 (6 bases). CDR1 and CDR2 (germline): MNHEY, SVGAGI. The CDR3 extends over 15 amino acids. The V gene lost 6 bases and the J gene lost 1 base, with 16 bases spanning the gap. The CDR3 nucleotides read TGTGCCAGCAGGAGGACAGTCGACACTTCCTACGAGCAGTACGTC. Translating gives CASRRTVDTSYEQYV.

The V call is TRBV19, the J call TRBJ2-1; 7 bases line up with TRBD2. Germline V gene sequence: CDR1 LNHDA, CDR2 SQIVND (reference sequence). CDR3 length: 14 residues. Trimming removed 6 bases from V and 10 bases from J; junction bases left unmatched: 12. CDR3 sequence (DNA): TGTGCCAGTAGCCGATGGGGAGGGATCGGGGAGCAGTTCTTC. It codes for CASSRWGGIGEQFF.

The chain uses TRBV5-4 and TRBJ2-7, with 11 bases lining up with TRBD1. With V trimmed by 4 bases and J by 5 bases, 2 bases remained unmatched. The CDR3 extends over 13 amino acids. CDR1 SGHNT and CDR2 YYREEE come from the germline V gene (reference sequence). CDR3 protein: CASSRTGGNEQYF. The CDR3 DNA reads as TGTGCCAGCAGCCGGACAGGGGGCAACGAGCAGTACTTC.

This rearrangement joins TRBV10-1 to TRBJ1-1; 8 bases map to TRBD1. Germline lookup yields CDR1 WNHNN and CDR2 SYGVQD (reference sequence). The ends lost 0 bases at V and 4 bases at J; junction bases unmatched: 7. The CDR3 consists of 16 residues. The DNA for the CDR3 is TGCGCCAGCAGTGAGTCAAAGGCAGGGGGCTTCACTGAAGCTTTCTTT. Protein: CASSESKAGGFTEAFF.

The rearrangement links TRBV9 to TRBJ1-1; 7 nucleotides align to TRBD1. Trimming took 1 base from V and 3 from J; bases not matched to a gene: 9. Germline V gene data show CDR1 as SGDLS and CDR2 as YYNGEE. The CDR3 is made up of 16 amino acids. CDR3 loop: CASSVSQGGVDTEAFF. The DNA of the CDR3 is TGTGCCAGCAGCGTAAGTCAGGGGGGTGTGGACACTGAAGCTTTCTTT.

This clone was recorded a few times. One junction end does not reproduce the germline sequence, and a read error may be involved. The genes are TRBV14 and TRBJ1-2; maybe TRBD1 (6 bases). Germline lookup yields CDR1 SGHDN and CDR2 FVKESK. CDR3 size: 16 residues. The CDR3 DNA is TGTGCCAGCAGACCTCACGCGGGCCAGGGGAACTCTGGCTACACCTTC. This translates into CASRPHAGQGNSGYTF.

V and J are TRBV9 and TRBJ2-1; 13 bases map to TRBD2. The J segment lost 1 base and the V segment lost 6 bases, leaving 10 bases of the junction unmatched. Germline assignment: CDR1 SGDLS and CDR2 YYNGEE. The CDR3 runs to 18 residues. The CDR3 spells CASTPGLAGAWSYNEQFF. The CDR3 DNA is TGTGCCAGCACCCCCGGACTAGCGGGGGCCTGGTCCTACAATGAGCAGTTCTTC.

This clone appeared once. The chain uses TRBV5-1 and TRBJ1-2; 7 nucleotides line up with TRBD1. V dropped 1 base and J dropped 3; count of bases not matched to a gene: 9. The CDR3 consists of 16 residues. In germline, CDR1 is SGHRS, CDR2 YFSETQ. The CDR3 DNA follows: TGCGCCAGCAGCTTGCCCCCGGGACAGACACACTATGGCTACACCTTC. Its protein is CASSLPPGQTHYGYTF.

The chain carries TRBV10-3 and TRBJ2-5, with 11 bases lining up with TRBD2. Germline values: CDR1 ENHRY, CDR2 SYGVKD. Trimming at V came to 10 bases and at J to 5 bases, leaving 6 bases not matched to a gene. The CDR3 is made up of 13 amino acids. The CDR3 DNA follows: TGTGCCAGCTTAGCGGGGGGGCAGGAGACCCAGTACTTC. As protein: CASLAGGQETQYF.

The rearrangement joins TRBV5-6 to TRBJ2-3; 8 bases match TRBD2. Trimming removed 6 bases from V and 1 base from J; junction bases left unmatched: 4. The germline V gene encodes CDR1 SGHDT and CDR2 YYEEEE. This CDR3 contains 14 residues. In DNA form, the CDR3 reads TGTGCCAGCAACCGGGGGGGAGGCACAGATACGCAGTATTTT. Translation gives CASNRGGGTDTQYF.

A single count supports this clone. The chain has TRBV18 and TRBJ1-4; 8 bases line up with TRBD1. The CDR3 sequence is 14 residues long. V dropped 4 bases and J dropped 8; count of bases not matched to a gene: 6. Germline CDR1 is KGHSH and CDR2 is LQKENI. DNA for the CDR3: TGTGCCAGCTCACGGACAGGGCCAGAGGAAAAACTGTTTTTT. Its translation is CASSRTGPEEKLFF.

The gene calls are TRBV7-9 and TRBJ2-2; 9 bases align to TRBD1. Trimming took 6 bases from V and 1 from J; bases not matched to a gene: 6. The CDR3 covers 16 residues. Germline CDR1 SEHNR, CDR2 FQNEAQ (reference sequence). In nucleotides, the CDR3 is TGTGCCAGCAGTCAGCGGACAGGGGTGAACACCGGGGAGCTGTTTTTT. Its protein is CASSQRTGVNTGELFF.

This clone was picked up one time. The rearrangement links TRBV5-1 to TRBJ2-1, with a possible D match to TRBD2 (5 bases). The germline gives CDR1 SGHRS, CDR2 YFSETQ. V was shortened by 0 bases and J by 4 bases, with 8 bases between the two germline ends. This CDR3 is built from 14 residues. Here the CDR3 reads CASSLGLAYNEQFF. The DNA of the CDR3 is TGCGCCAGCAGCTTGGGTCTAGCATACAATGAGCAGTTCTTC.

The genes are TRBV9 and TRBJ2-1, with D perhaps TRBD1 (5 bases). Per the germline V gene, CDR1 is SGDLS and CDR2 is YYNGEE. This CDR3 is 15 amino acids long. The V and J ends lost 3 bases and 3 bases respectively, with 13 bases between them. In nucleotides, the CDR3 is TGTGCCAGCAGCGCCCAGGGCCTCCGCTACAATGAGCAGTTCTTC. This codes for CASSAQGLRYNEQFF.